This T cell receptor (beta chain) emerged from a study of blood T cell repertoires in COVID-19. In the study overall: T cells, B-cell-depleted T cells, or PBMCs provided the cDNA or gDNA that served as material.

Comment on this clone: Distinct nucleotide sequences in the sample also encode this CDR3.

Only in-frame clones appear in the TCRdb table, and some are missing; sequencing was by immunoSEQ multiplex PCR. The data hold around 450,000 clones, with more than 85% observed a single time. V trimming: 6 bases; J trimming: 4 bases; junction bases outside the gene matches: 3. The CDR3 length is 12 residues. Sample: peripheral blood. This chain links TRBV12-3 or TRBV12-4 with TRBJ2-7; 7 nucleotides agree with TRBD1. The TCR originated in a young woman with acute or convalescent COVID-19. CDR3 in DNA: TGTGCCAGCAGCCGGGACAGTTACGAGCAGTACTTC. Amino acid sequence: CASSRDSYEQYF.